This T cell receptor (beta chain) was profiled in a study of identical twins. Points from the study as a whole: Cord blood beta clonotypes present at high abundance carried fewer insertions; no such pattern appeared in memory repertoires.

Trimming stripped 4 bases from V and 1 base from J, with 15 bases between. In germline, CDR1 is SQVTM, CDR2 ANQGSEA. This CDR3 contains 15 residues. Template switching (which added a universal primer site) was used, and cDNA carried unique molecular identifiers. A single record per CDR3 protein comes from TCRdb applying MiXCR to the 5' RACE reads. The data hold roughly 630,000 distinct CDR3 sequences, with under 8.5% observed a single time. This clonotype was recorded many times. The target antigen is unknown. This same sample was also taken into another study, of yellow fever vaccine responses in identical twins. This second study says: Reportedly, twins showed a vaccine T cell response that looked partly convergent and partly personalized.

V gene TRBV29-1 combines with J gene TRBJ2-3; a weak D match, TRBD2 (5 bases). The clonotype comes from a young woman in good health. Sequencing was performed on PBMCs. The CDR3 DNA is TGCAGCGTTGCTGGTGGGAGTGGGCGCACAGATACGCAGTATTTT. Translation gives CSVAGGSGRTDTQYF.